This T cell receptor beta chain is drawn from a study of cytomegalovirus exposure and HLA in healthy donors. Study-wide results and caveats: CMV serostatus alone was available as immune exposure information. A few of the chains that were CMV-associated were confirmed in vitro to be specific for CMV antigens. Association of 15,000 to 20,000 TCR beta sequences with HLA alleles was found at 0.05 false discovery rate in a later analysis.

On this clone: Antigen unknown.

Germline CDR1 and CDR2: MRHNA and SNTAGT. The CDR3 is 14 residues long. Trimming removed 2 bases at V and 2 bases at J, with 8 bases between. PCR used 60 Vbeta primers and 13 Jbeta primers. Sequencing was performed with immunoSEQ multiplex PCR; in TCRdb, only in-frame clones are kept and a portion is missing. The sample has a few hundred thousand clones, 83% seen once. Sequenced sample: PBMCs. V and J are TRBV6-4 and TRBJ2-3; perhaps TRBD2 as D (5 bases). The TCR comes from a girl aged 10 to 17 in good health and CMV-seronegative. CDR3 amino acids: CASSDASPTDTQYF. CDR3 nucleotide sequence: TGTGCCAGCAGTGACGCTAGCCCCACAGATACGCAGTATTTT.